This is a list of T cell receptor beta chains from one sample in a study of blood T cells in healthy people across ages. A single record per CDR3 protein comes from TCRdb applying MiXCR to the 5' RACE reads. The profile covers 1.5 million or so distinct CDR3 sequences, with 35% to 45% appearing a single time and 7.9% taken by the ten largest. The sample taken for sequencing was blood. Receptor source: a woman aged 18-35 years in good health. The CDR3 runs from the conserved cysteine through the conserved F or W. The D gene is left open where the match is weak.

CSAAESSGATDTQYF | TRBD2 | TRBV20-1
CASSLPRQGGGHTF | NA | TRBV28
CASSQRISTGTDTQYF | NA | TRBV3-1
CASSQLGLVSSDTQYF | TRBD2 | TRBV14
CAINRDRADPEQYF | TRBD1 | TRBV10-3
CSARDATSGEPYEQYF | TRBD2 | TRBV20-1
CASSLQGLSMRNEQYF | NA | TRBV7-2
CASSPSTSGQETQYF | TRBD2 | TRBV3-1
CASSLGQAAKNIQYF | NA | TRBV7-9
CASGGENSSYEQYF | NA | TRBV21-1
CASSQDQWGSEQYF | NA | TRBV4-2
CASSQQLMRMENTEAFF | NA | TRBV4-1
CASIQKAGLPGPPKDTQYF | NA | TRBV7-2
CASRPQGSLATAEAFF | TRBD1 | TRBV12-3/TRBV12-4
CASSLGATVLNENLFF | NA | TRBV28
CSAIRGRGEQYF | TRBD1 | TRBV20-1
CASRPVFPTDTQYF | NA | TRBV19
CASSIQKVYGYTF | NA | TRBV12-3/TRBV12-4
CASRRNAQQLNTEAFF | NA | TRBV3-1
CASSLSGTSGMASYNEQFF | TRBD2 | TRBV12-3/TRBV12-4
CASSLVAGVDEQYF | TRBD2 | TRBV7-9
CASMAGTSGREGQETQYF | TRBD2 | TRBV6-1
CASSLGQPNSPLHF | NA | TRBV12-3/TRBV12-4
CARKTGFQETQYF | NA | TRBV18
CASSPWTSGYHNEQFF | TRBD2 | TRBV5-6
CASSVAPTSGHQETQYF | TRBD2 | TRBV9
CASSLTPAYYEQYF | NA | TRBV28
CASRLWLAAYNEQFF | NA | TRBV12-2
CASSLQPARAFF | NA | TRBV5-6
CAITNEQGRSSYTF | NA | TRBV10-3
CASSRRRGEGEKLFF | TRBD1 | TRBV6-5
CASSFWTSGPLETQYF | TRBD2 | TRBV7-2
CASSQGTSGGGEQFF | TRBD2 | TRBV3-1
CASSPPTSGSHEQFF | TRBD2 | TRBV18
CSARGGSPLHF | NA | TRBV20-1
CASSLAQGPIYTQFF | TRBD1 | TRBV12-3/TRBV12-4
CASSLDLTGHGYEQYF | TRBD1 | TRBV11-2
CASRDRAKAKLFF | TRBD1 | TRBV12-3/TRBV12-4
CASSPGTGSVVYGYTF | TRBD1 | TRBV2
CASVGEGTDTQYF | TRBD2 | TRBV7-2
CASRRDRENTGELFF | TRBD1 | TRBV5-1
CSARPTSGGPQETQYF | TRBD2 | TRBV20-1
CASSQLGAPETQYF | NA | TRBV5-1
CASSKGSGHYEQYF | NA | TRBV21-1
CATALSEGASGLGEQFF | NA | TRBV7-9